The rows below give T cell receptor beta chains drawn from one sample of a study of OX40 agonist ivuxolimab in advanced cancers. Repertoires were generated with immunoSEQ multiplex PCR, while TCRdb's copy carries only in-frame clones and drops some. The sample consists of approximately 30,000 clones, around 92% of them appearing once. The material was CD4+ or CD8+ T cells sorted from blood, obtained in a trial of the OX40 agonist ivuxolimab. The receptors stem from an adult with an advanced solid tumor such as melanoma, head and neck, liver or kidney cancer. Both conserved end residues are part of each CDR3. A D gene is named only where the DNA matches it firmly. Clone size appears in some rows only: once, few, many, or a class for an expanded clone.

15,TRBV18,NA,TRBD1,TRBJ2-7,CASSLPGQGAYEQYF,TGTGCCAGCTCCCTCCCGGGACAGGGGGCCTACGAGCAGTACTTC
14,TRBV19,once,NA,TRBJ1-5,CASTVGTQDQPQHF,TGTGCCAGTACCGTCGGGACACAAGATCAGCCCCAGCATTTT
11,TRBV10-3,NA,TRBD1,TRBJ2-7,CAIMTGLEQYF,TGTGCCATCATGACAGGGCTCGAGCAGTACTTC
13,TRBV9,NA,NA,TRBJ2-7,CASSVGVTYEQYF,TGTGCCAGCAGCGTAGGTGTGACCTACGAGCAGTACTTC
15,TRBV7-7,NA,TRBD2,TRBJ2-5,CASSHLSGIGETQYF,TGTGCTAGCAGCCATCTCAGCGGGATAGGGGAGACCCAGTACTTC
14,TRBV27,NA,NA,TRBJ2-7,CASSYRAFDYEQYF,TGTGCCAGCAGTTATAGGGCCTTTGACTACGAGCAGTACTTC
14,TRBV7-2,NA,TRBD1,TRBJ1-1,CASSFATGDTEAFF,TGTGCCAGCAGCTTCGCCACAGGGGACACTGAAGCTTTCTTT
14,TRBV5-4,NA,TRBD1,TRBJ2-3,CASSSGQAGDTQYF,TGTGCCAGCAGCTCGGGACAGGCGGGAGATACGCAGTATTTT
15,TRBV7-9,few,NA,TRBJ2-1,CASSWKGEYDGEQFF,TGTGCCAGCAGCTGGAAGGGGGAGTACGACGGTGAGCAGTTCTTC
16,TRBV2,few,TRBD1,TRBJ1-5,CASTMGQQYSNQPQHF,TGTGCCAGCACTATGGGACAGCAATATAGCAATCAGCCCCAGCATTTT
14,TRBV5-3,NA,TRBD2,TRBJ2-3,CARSWGLPTDTQYF,TGTGCCAGAAGCTGGGGACTACCCACAGATACGCAGTATTTT
14,TRBV9,NA,NA,TRBJ2-7,CASSVDSGSYEQYF,TGTGCCAGCAGCGTAGATAGCGGTTCCTACGAGCAGTACTTC
16,TRBV6-5,once,TRBD2,TRBJ2-1,CASSYGGGVRDNEQFF,TGTGCCAGCAGTTACGGGGGGGGAGTGAGGGACAATGAGCAGTTCTTC
12,TRBV9,NA,NA,TRBJ1-3,CASSQAGNTIYF,TGTGCCAGCAGTCAAGCCGGAAACACCATATATTTT
14,TRBV5-4,NA,NA,TRBJ2-7,CASSLQGIPYEQYF,TGTGCCAGCAGCTTGCAGGGGATACCCTACGAGCAGTACTTC
17,TRBV5-1,NA,TRBD1,TRBJ1-1,CASRDLDRGRSGTEAFF,TGCGCCAGCCGAGATTTGGACAGGGGGCGCTCGGGCACTGAAGCTTTCTTT